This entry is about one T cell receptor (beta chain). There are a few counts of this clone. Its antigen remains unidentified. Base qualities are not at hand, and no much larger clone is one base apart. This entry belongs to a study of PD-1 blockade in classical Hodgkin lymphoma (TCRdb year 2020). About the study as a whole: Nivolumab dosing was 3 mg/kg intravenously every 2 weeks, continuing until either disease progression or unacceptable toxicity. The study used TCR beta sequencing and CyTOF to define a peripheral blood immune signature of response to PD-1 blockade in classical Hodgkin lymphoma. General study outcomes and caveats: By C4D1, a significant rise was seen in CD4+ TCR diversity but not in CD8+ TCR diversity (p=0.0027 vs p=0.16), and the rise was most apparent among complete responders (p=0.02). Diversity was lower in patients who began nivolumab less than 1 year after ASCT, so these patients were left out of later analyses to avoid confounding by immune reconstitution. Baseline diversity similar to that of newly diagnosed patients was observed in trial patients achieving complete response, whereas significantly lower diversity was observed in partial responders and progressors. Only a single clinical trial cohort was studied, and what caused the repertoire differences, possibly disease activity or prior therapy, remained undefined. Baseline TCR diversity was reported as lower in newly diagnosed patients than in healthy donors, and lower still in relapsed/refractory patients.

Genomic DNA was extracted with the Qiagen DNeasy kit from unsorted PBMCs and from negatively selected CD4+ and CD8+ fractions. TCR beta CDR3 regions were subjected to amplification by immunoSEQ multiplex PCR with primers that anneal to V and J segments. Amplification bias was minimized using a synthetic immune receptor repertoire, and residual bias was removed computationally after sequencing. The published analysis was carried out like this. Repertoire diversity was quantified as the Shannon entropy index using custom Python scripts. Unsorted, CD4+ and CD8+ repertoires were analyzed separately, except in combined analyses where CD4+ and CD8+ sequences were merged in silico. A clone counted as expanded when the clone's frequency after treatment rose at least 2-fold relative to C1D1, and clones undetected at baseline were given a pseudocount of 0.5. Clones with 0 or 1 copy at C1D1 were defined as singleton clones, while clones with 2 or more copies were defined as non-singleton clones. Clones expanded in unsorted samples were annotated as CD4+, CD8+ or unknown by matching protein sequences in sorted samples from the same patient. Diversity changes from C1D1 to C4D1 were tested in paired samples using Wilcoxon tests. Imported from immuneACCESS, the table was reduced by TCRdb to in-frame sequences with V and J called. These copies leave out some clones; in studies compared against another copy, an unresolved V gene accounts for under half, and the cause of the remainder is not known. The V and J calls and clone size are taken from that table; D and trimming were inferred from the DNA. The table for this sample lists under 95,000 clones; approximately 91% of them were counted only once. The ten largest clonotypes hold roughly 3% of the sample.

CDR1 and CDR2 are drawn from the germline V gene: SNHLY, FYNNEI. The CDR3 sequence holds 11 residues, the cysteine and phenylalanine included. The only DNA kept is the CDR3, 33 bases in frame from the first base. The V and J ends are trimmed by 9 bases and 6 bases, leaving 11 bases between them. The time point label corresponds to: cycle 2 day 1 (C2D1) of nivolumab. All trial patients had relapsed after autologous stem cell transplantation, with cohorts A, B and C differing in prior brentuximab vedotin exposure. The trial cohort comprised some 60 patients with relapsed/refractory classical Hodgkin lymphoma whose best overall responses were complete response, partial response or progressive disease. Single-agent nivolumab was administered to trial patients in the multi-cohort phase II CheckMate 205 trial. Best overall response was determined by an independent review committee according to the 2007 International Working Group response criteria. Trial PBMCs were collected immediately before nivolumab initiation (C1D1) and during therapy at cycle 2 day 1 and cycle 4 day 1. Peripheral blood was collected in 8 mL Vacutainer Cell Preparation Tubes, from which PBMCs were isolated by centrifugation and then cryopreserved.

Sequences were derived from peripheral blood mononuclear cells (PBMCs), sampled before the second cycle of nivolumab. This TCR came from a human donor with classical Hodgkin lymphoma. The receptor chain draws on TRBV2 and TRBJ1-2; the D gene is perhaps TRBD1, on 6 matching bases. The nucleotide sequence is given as TGTGCCAGTGACAGGACACATGGCTACACCTTC. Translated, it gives CASDRTHGYTF.